This T cell receptor (beta chain) was profiled in a study of technical replicates of blood from a few donors. Trimming at V came to 0 bases and at J to 6 bases, leaving 4 bases not matched to a gene. The length of the CDR3 is 16 residues. Germline V CDR1 and CDR2: WNHNN, SYGVQD (reference sequence). Some clones are missing from TCRdb's copy, which holds only in-frame ones; the method was immunoSEQ multiplex PCR. Of about 70,000 clones listed, just under 97% are singletons. Sample: T cells isolated from PBMCs. The sequence came from a human donor in good health. This chain uses TRBV10-1 with TRBJ2-1; 11 bases are shared with TRBD2. The CDR3 DNA is TGCGCCAGCAGTGAGTCGCGGACTAGCGGGCTCAATGAGCAGTTCTTC. Its protein is CASSESRTSGLNEQFF.